Following are 22 T cell receptor beta chains from one sample sequenced in a study of blood T cell repertoires in COVID-19 (dated by TCRdb to the early 2020s). Library prep was done by the immunoSEQ multiplex PCR assay. This is the immuneACCESS table as TCRdb keeps it, with only in-frame sequences that have V and J called. A part of the clones is gone; compared with another copy, unresolved V genes explain less than half, and the rest is unexplained. The table for this sample lists 250,000 to 300,000 clones; around 80% of them were counted only once. Around 4.1% of the sample rests with the top ten. Source material: PBMCs or T cells enriched from blood (not recorded which). Receptors originate from a man younger than 45 with acute COVID-19.

This chain connects TRBV18 to TRBJ1-5, with D perhaps matching TRBD1 (5 bases). Trimming took off 0 bases at V and 6 bases at J, with 15 bases between the two ends. Germline values: CDR1 KGHSH, CDR2 LQKENI. The CDR3 has 16 amino acids. CDR3: CASSPPSAGGGQPQHF. CDR3 nucleotide sequence: TGTGCCAGCTCACCACCGAGCGCCGGCGGGGGTCAGCCCCAGCATTTT.

The CDR3: CASSLGQGVDTQYF. The CDR3 DNA sequence: TGTGCCAGCAGCTTAGGACAGGGTGTTGATACGCAGTATTTT. This chain links TRBV7-9 with TRBJ2-3, with 7 bases that match TRBD1. V lost 1 base and J lost 6; bases outside the gene matches: 4. The CDR3 runs 14 residues. Per the germline V gene, CDR1 is SEHNR and CDR2 is FQNEAQ (reference sequence).

The chain has TRBV7-8 and TRBJ2-7; possibly TRBD1 for D (5 bases). The CDR3 has 15 amino acids. CDR1 and CDR2 (germline): SGHVS, FQNEAQ. Trimming took off 1 base at V and 0 bases at J, with 10 bases between the two ends. The CDR3 DNA follows: TGTGCCAGCAGCTTAGGACAGCTCACCTCCTACGAGCAGTACGTC. It is translated as CASSLGQLTSYEQYV.

The rearrangement joins TRBV7-2 to TRBJ2-3, with TRBD2 matching over 7 bases. The CDR3 has 15 amino acids. V dropped 3 bases and J dropped 0; count of bases not matched to a gene: 3. The germline V gene has CDR1 SGHTA and CDR2 FQGNSA. This CDR3 is CASSFSGGSTDTQYF. The CDR3 nucleotides read TGTGCCAGCAGCTTCTCCGGGGGGAGCACAGATACGCAGTATTTT.

CDR3 protein: CASSQARGPEAFF. As DNA, the CDR3 is TGTGCCAGCAGCCAGGCCAGGGGACCTGAAGCTTTCTTT. The V and J genes are TRBV3-1 (or the pseudogene TRBV3-2) and TRBJ1-1; tentatively, D is TRBD1 (6 bases). V was clipped by 3 bases and J by 6 bases, with 11 bases between them. The CDR3 sequence is 13 residues long. Per the germline V gene, CDR1 is LGHDT and CDR2 is YNNKEL (reference sequence).

The chain is built from TRBV4-3 and TRBJ1-2, with 7 bases that match TRBD1. The CDR3 spans 16 residues. V shed 0 bases, J shed 6 bases, and the junction held 10 bases outside the gene matches. The germline gives CDR1 LGHNA, CDR2 YSLEER. The CDR3 DNA follows: TGCGCCAGCAGCCAAGAGTCCCACAGGGGAGCAGATGGCTACACCTTC. This sequence encodes CASSQESHRGADGYTF.

This clone was picked up a small number of times. The chain is built from TRBV5-6 and TRBJ2-1; 9 bases agree with TRBD2. The CDR3 runs to 17 residues. V lost 4 bases, J lost 1 base, and 9 bases stayed unmatched. CDR1 is SGHDT, CDR2 YYEEEE, per germline. CDR3 nucleotide sequence: TGTGCCAGCAGCCCCGCCGGGACTAGCCGTTCCTACAATGAGCAGTTCTTC. Its translation: CASSPAGTSRSYNEQFF.

This chain links TRBV9 with TRBJ1-1; perhaps TRBD1 as D (5 bases). This CDR3 has 16 residues. V dropped 6 bases and J dropped 0 bases, with 18 bases sitting between them. CDR1 SGDLS and CDR2 YYNGEE come from the germline V gene. DNA for the CDR3: TGTGCCAGCACCGTTCTGACCGGGGGTGTGAACACTGAAGCTTTCTTT. It is translated as CASTVLTGGVNTEAFF. The whole variable domain, filled in from reference TRBV9 and TRBJ1-1, reads DSGVTQTPKHLITATGQRVTLRCSPRSGDLSVYWYQQSLDQGLQFLIQYYNGEERAKGNILERFSAQQFPDLHSELNLSSLELGDSALYFCASTVLTGGVNTEAFFGQGTRLTVV.

The chain couples TRBV9 to TRBJ2-3; 8 bases fit TRBD2. The length of the CDR3 is 16 residues. V was clipped by 2 bases and J by 2 bases; unmatched bases: 7. Per germline, CDR1 SGDLS and CDR2 YYNGEE. CDR3 sequence: CASSVSSGPNTDTQYF. The CDR3 region has the DNA TGTGCCAGCAGCGTCTCTAGCGGGCCTAACACAGATACGCAGTATTTT. The full variable domain, with the rest looked up from reference TRBV9 and TRBJ2-3, is DSGVTQTPKHLITATGQRVTLRCSPRSGDLSVYWYQQSLDQGLQFLIQYYNGEERAKGNILERFSAQQFPDLHSELNLSSLELGDSALYFCASSVSSGPNTDTQYFGPGTRLTVL.

V is TRBV10-1 and J is TRBJ2-3, with D maybe TRBD1 (5 bases). The CDR3 covers 15 residues. The germline V and J ends were trimmed by 7 bases and 2 bases, with 16 bases remaining between them. Germline CDR1 reads WNHNN; CDR2 reads SYGVQD (reference sequence). The CDR3 nucleotides read TGCGCCAGCACCCGAAGGGAACAGGCCACAGATACGCAGTATTTT. It encodes CASTRREQATDTQYF.

This clone showed up just a few times. The chain joins TRBV5-1 to TRBJ2-3, with D possibly TRBD1 on 6 matching bases. This CDR3 is built from 15 residues. Germline CDR1 is SGHRS and CDR2 is YFSETQ. The germline V and J ends were trimmed by 1 base and 3 bases, with 12 bases remaining between them. CDR3 nucleotide sequence: TGCGCCAGCAGCTTGAGGGGGTATGAGACAGATACGCAGTATTTT. It translates to CASSLRGYETDTQYF. The full variable domain, rest sourced from reference TRBV5-1 and TRBJ2-3, is KAGVTQTPRYLIKTRGQQVTLSCSPISGHRSVSWYQQTPGQGLQFLFEYFSETQRNKGNFPGRFSGRQFSNSRSEMNVSTLELGDSALYLCASSLRGYETDTQYFGPGTRLTVL.

The rearrangement links TRBV11-2 to TRBJ1-1; TRBD1 matches 7 bases. J gave up 0 bases and V 6 bases, and 4 bases lay outside the gene matches. CDR3 size: 14 residues. From germline, CDR1 is SGHAT and CDR2 FQNNGV. This CDR3 reads CASREGTVNTEAFF. CDR3 sequence (DNA): TGTGCCAGCAGGGAGGGGACAGTGAACACTGAAGCTTTCTTT.

The chain couples TRBV5-4 to TRBJ2-7, with D hard to call. The CDR3 loop spans 15 amino acids. CDR1 and CDR2 (germline): SGHNT, YYREEE (reference sequence). CDR3 nucleotides: TGTGCCAGCAGCTTGGACCCGGATAGCCCCCTTCTTATTGACGTC. Protein product: CASSLDPDSPLLIDV.

This chain links TRBV28 with TRBJ1-3; 7 bases are shared with TRBD1. Trimming took 6 bases from V and 0 from J; bases not matched to a gene: 2. CDR1 is MDHEN and CDR2 is SYDVKM in the germline V gene. The CDR3 consists of 14 residues. Here the CDR3 DNA reads TGTGCCAGCAGGAGACAGGGCTCTGGAAACACCATATATTTT. Translation gives CASRRQGSGNTIYF.

J is TRBJ1-5 and V is TRBV2; D is possibly TRBD1 (6 bases). The germline V and J ends were trimmed by 4 bases and 9 bases, with 13 bases remaining between them. The CDR3 spans 13 residues. Per the germline V gene, CDR1 is SNHLY and CDR2 is FYNNEI. The chain's CDR3 is CASSGQARGPQHF. The CDR3 DNA reads as TGTGCCAGCAGTGGACAGGCGAGGGGGCCCCAGCATTTT.

The chain recombines TRBV6-5 with TRBJ1-6; D is uncertain. The V and J ends lost 6 bases and 0 bases respectively, with 3 bases between them. The CDR3 consists of 13 residues. Germline-derived CDR1 and CDR2 are MNHEY and SVGAGI. Written as DNA, the CDR3 is TGTGCCAGCAGGAGCTCCTATAATTCACCCCTCCACTTT. Its translation is CASRSSYNSPLHF.

This clone has a single count. The CDR3 here is CASSYLERTGELFF. CDR3 nucleotide sequence: TGTGCCAGCAGTTACTTGGAGAGGACCGGGGAGCTGTTTTTT. V usage is TRBV6-5 and J usage is TRBJ2-2; no firm D call. The CDR3 is 14 amino acids. CDR1 MNHEY and CDR2 SVGAGI come from the germline V gene. V dropped 1 base and J dropped 5 bases, with 8 bases sitting between them.

Points on this clone: Relative to the germline gene, one junction end is altered; a read error may explain this. The chain recombines TRBV5-1 with TRBJ2-6; 7 bases are shared with TRBD1. The CDR3 totals 16 residues. Germline CDR1 and CDR2: SGHRS and YFSETQ. The CDR3 spells CASSPLTGAGANVLTF. The CDR3 DNA reads TGTGCCAGCAGCCCTCTCACAGGGGCCGGGGCCAACGTCCTGACTTTC.

The chain recombines TRBV6-5 with TRBJ2-5; the D gene is possibly TRBD2 (6 bases). V lost 2 bases, J lost 5 bases, and 15 bases lay in between. Per the germline V gene, CDR1 is MNHEY and CDR2 is SVGAGI. The CDR3 sequence is 15 residues long. The CDR3 sequence is CASSYQNGEAETQYF. Here the CDR3 DNA reads TGTGCCAGCAGTTACCAAAACGGGGAGGCGGAGACCCAGTACTTC.

This clone has just a few counts. The chain is built from TRBV25-1 and TRBJ1-3, with D possibly being TRBD1 (5 bases). This CDR3 spans 14 amino acids. V lost 5 bases and J 9 bases, leaving 17 bases between the germline ends. From germline, CDR1 is MGHDK and CDR2 SYGVNS. For the CDR3, the DNA is TGTGCCAGCAGTCGCGGGGCCGGGATCGGCACCATATATTTT. It is translated as CASSRGAGIGTIYF. The whole variable domain, filled in from reference TRBV25-1 and TRBJ1-3, reads EADIYQTPRYLVIGTGKKITLECSQTMGHDKMYWYQQDPGMELHLIHYSYGVNSTEKGDLSSESTVSRIRTEHFPLTLESARPSHTSQYLCASSRGAGIGTIYFGEGSWLTVV.

V usage is TRBV6-5 and J usage is TRBJ2-1; 8 bases match TRBD1. V shed 7 bases and J 6 bases; nucleotides not matched to a gene: 11. The germline V gene has CDR1 MNHEY and CDR2 SVGAGI. The CDR3 extends over 15 amino acids. The CDR3, as DNA: TGTGCCAGCAACCCCGACAGGGGAGTAGGCAATGAGCAGTTCTTC. It is translated as CASNPDRGVGNEQFF.

This chain links TRBV6-5 with TRBJ1-2; 10 bases are shared with TRBD1. CDR3 length equals 13 residues. Germline CDR1 is MNHEY and CDR2 is SVGAGI. Unmatched junction bases numbered 2, after V lost 7 bases and J lost 3 bases. The CDR3 sequence: CASKTGGHYGYTF. The CDR3 nucleotides read TGTGCCAGCAAGACAGGGGGCCACTATGGCTACACCTTC.